Listed below are T cell receptor beta chains from one sample, sequenced in a study of shared clonotypes between healthy human individuals. Assay used: immunoSEQ multiplex PCR; TCRdb lists only in-frame clones, some missing. The table records approximately 1.9 million clones, over 85% of them present only once. Input material: naive CD8+ T cells from PBMCs. The receptors were gathered from a man in his late teens or twenties in good health. Some clones in this sample may be carry-over from other donors' samples. CDR3s include the opening cysteine and the closing phenylalanine or tryptophan. The D gene is left open where the match is weak. The listing skips clone size in some rows; elsewhere it reads once, few, many or a size class.

v_gene,d_gene,abundance,j_gene,CDR3aa,CDR3nt
TRBV9,NA,NA,TRBJ1-2,CASSVAMDGGSYGYTF,TGTGCCAGCAGCGTAGCGATGGATGGGGGGTCATATGGCTACACCTTC
TRBV19,NA,NA,TRBJ2-7,CTPRGGPVNSYEQYF,TGTACTCCGAGGGGGGGCCCAGTTAACTCCTACGAGCAGTACTTC
TRBV27,NA,NA,TRBJ2-7,CASSFRGAGTYEQYF,TGTGCCAGCAGTTTCAGGGGGGCGGGGACCTACGAGCAGTACTTC
TRBV6-1,NA,NA,TRBJ2-1,CASSDGRGYNEQFF,TGTGCCAGCAGCGACGGACGAGGATACAATGAGCAGTTCTTC
TRBV7-6,NA,NA,TRBJ2-5,CASSLKSLQETQYF,TGTGCCAGCAGCTTAAAATCGCTACAAGAGACCCAGTACTTC
TRBV7-9,NA,NA,TRBJ1-2,CASSQAIYGYTF,TGTGCCAGCAGCCAAGCTATCTATGGCTACACCTTC
TRBV14,NA,few,TRBJ2-7,CASSQEYRSSYEQYF,TGTGCCAGCAGCCAAGAGTACAGGAGCTCCTACGAGCAGTACTTC
TRBV9,NA,NA,TRBJ2-5,CASSVVLGETQYF,TGTGCCAGCAGCGTAGTATTAGGAGAGACCCAGTACTTC
TRBV21-1,NA,NA,TRBJ2-1,CASSKGVGLGIYNEQFF,NA
TRBV5-6,TRBD1,NA,TRBJ2-5,CASSAFEHRGAQETQYF,TGTGCCAGCAGCGCGTTTGAGCACAGGGGAGCCCAAGAGACCCAGTACTTC
TRBV27,NA,NA,TRBJ1-2,CASSLGSPRSYGYTF,TGTGCCAGCAGTCTAGGAAGCCCTAGGAGCTATGGCTACACCTTC
TRBV19,TRBD2,NA,TRBJ2-7,CASSVDGEGGSSEQYF,TGTGCCAGTAGTGTCGACGGGGAGGGCGGGTCGTCCGAGCAGTACTTC
TRBV27,NA,NA,TRBJ2-7,CASSQGSYEQYF,TGTGCCAGCTCCCAGGGCTCCTACGAGCAGTACTTC
TRBV28,NA,once,TRBJ1-1,CASTILRDTEAFF,TGTGCCAGCACTATTCTACGAGACACTGAAGCTTTCTTT
TRBV7-9,TRBD2,NA,TRBJ2-7,CASSTSGSYEQYF,TGTGCCAGCAGCACTAGCGGGAGTTACGAGCAGTACTTC
TRBV6-1,NA,NA,TRBJ2-7,CASSDVHLTYEQYF,TGTGCCAGCAGTGACGTCCATCTCACCTACGAGCAGTACTTC
TRBV28,NA,NA,TRBJ1-3,CASWQGYSGNTIYF,TGTGCCAGCTGGCAGGGGTATTCTGGAAACACCATATATTTT
TRBV5-6,NA,NA,TRBJ2-5,CASSLGRTQETQYF,TGTGCCAGCAGCTTGGGTAGAACCCAAGAGACCCAGTACTTC
TRBV13,TRBD2,NA,TRBJ2-1,CASSLEEMGLAHNEQFF,TGTGCCAGCAGCTTAGAGGAGATGGGACTAGCGCACAATGAGCAGTTCTTC
TRBV9,NA,NA,TRBJ2-3,CASSVVDRGLTTTDTQYF,TGTGCCAGCAGCGTAGTCGACAGGGGACTAACCACCACAGATACGCAGTATTTT